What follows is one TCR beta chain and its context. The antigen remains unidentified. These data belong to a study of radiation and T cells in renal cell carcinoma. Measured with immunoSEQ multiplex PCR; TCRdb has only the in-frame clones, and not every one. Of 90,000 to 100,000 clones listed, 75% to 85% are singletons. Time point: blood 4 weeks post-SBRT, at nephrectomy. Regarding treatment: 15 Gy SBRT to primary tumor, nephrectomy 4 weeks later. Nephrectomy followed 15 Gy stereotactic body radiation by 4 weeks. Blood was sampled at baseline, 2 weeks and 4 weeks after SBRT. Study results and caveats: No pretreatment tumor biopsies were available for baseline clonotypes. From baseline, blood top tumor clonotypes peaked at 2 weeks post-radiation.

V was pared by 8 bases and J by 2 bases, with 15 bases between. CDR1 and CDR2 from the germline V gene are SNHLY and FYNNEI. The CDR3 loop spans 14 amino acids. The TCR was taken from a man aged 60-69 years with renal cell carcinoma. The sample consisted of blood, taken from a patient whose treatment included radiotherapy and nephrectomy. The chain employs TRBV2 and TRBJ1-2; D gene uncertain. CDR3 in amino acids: CASWTPDGNYGYTF. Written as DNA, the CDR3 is TGTGCCAGCTGGACCCCTGACGGAAACTATGGCTACACCTTC.